One sample yielded the 5 T cell receptor beta chains listed below, sequenced in a study of cytomegalovirus exposure and HLA in healthy donors (dated by TCRdb to 2015 to 2018). Receptor libraries were prepared by the immunoSEQ multiplex PCR assay. The multiplex PCR relied on a mix of 60 forward primers for TCR Vbeta segments and 13 reverse primers for TCR Jbeta segments. TCRdb took this table from immuneACCESS and kept in-frame rearrangements with V and J called. Such tables lack part of the clones; where checked against another copy, unresolved V genes explain under half of the gap, and the rest is unexplained. This sample lists approximately 200,000 clones; roughly 84% were detected once. The ten biggest clones cover about 0.24% of the sample. The sequencing sample was made of PBMCs. The receptors shown here come from a boy aged 5-17 years in good health and CMV-seronegative.

This chain joins TRBV6-1 and TRBJ2-1; TRBD2 might be the D (6 bases). The CDR3 covers 14 residues. V was shortened by 7 bases and J by 6 bases, with 16 bases between the two germline ends. From germline, CDR1 is MNHNS and CDR2 SASEGT. The CDR3 nucleotides are TGTGCCAGCACAGGGAGGAACGGGCCCAATGAGCAGTTCTTC. Translation: CASTGRNGPNEQFF.

On this clone itself: Other DNA sequences of this sample code for an identical CDR3. The chain carries TRBV6-5 and TRBJ2-7; D is ambiguous. The CDR3 has 12 residues. Germline V gene data show CDR1 as MNHEY and CDR2 as SVGAGI. With 6 bases removed from V and 4 bases from J, the gap between germline ends came to 10 bases. CDR3 DNA sequence: TGTGCCAGCAGGACCACTACATACGAGCAGTACTTC. It encodes CASRTTTYEQYF.

The V and J genes are TRBV5-4 and TRBJ1-1; D is ambiguous. The CDR3 length is 13 residues. CDR1 is SGHNT and CDR2 is YYREEE in the germline V gene (reference sequence). Trimming left V 7 bases short and J 0 bases short, with 10 bases between. The CDR3 sequence: CASGREMNTEAFF. The CDR3 region has the DNA TGTGCCAGCGGGCGGGAGATGAACACTGAAGCTTTCTTT.

The CDR3 here is CASSVSGFGYTEAFF. The CDR3 DNA is TGTGCCAGCAGCGTTTCAGGGTTTGGGTACACTGAAGCTTTCTTT. This chain connects TRBV7-2 to TRBJ1-1; possible D gene TRBD1, 5 bases. This CDR3 has 15 residues. Looked up from germline, CDR1 is SGHTA and CDR2 is FQGNSA. Trimming shortened V by 5 bases and J by 3 bases, and 16 bases separated the two germline ends.

V is TRBV2 and J is TRBJ1-1; possibly TRBD1 for D (6 bases). The CDR3 runs to 18 residues. Trimming removed 1 base from V and 7 bases from J, with 25 bases in between. CDR1 and CDR2 from the germline V gene are SNHLY and FYNNEI. The CDR3 DNA follows: TGTGCCAGCAGTGAAGTGGGGGGCCGTTACGGGGGAGGGCGTGAAGCTTTCTTT. Translating it yields CASSEVGGRYGGGREAFF.